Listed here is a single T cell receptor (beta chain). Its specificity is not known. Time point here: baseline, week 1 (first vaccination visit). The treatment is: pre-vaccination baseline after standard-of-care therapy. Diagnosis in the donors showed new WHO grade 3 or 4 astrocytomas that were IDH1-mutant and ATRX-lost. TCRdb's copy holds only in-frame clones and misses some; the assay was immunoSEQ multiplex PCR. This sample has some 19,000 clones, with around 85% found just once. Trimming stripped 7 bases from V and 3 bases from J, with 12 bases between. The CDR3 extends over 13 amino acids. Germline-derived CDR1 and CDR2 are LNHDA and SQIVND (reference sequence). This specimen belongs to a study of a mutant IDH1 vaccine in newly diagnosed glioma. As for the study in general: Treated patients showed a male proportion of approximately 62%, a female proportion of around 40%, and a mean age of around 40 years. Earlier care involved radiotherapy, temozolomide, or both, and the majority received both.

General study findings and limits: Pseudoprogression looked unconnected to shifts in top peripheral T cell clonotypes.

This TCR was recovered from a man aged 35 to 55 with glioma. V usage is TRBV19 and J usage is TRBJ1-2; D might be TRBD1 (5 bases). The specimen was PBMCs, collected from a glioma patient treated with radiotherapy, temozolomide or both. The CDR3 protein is CASTTQGYYGYTF. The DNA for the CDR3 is TGTGCCAGTACTACTCAGGGATACTATGGCTACACCTTC. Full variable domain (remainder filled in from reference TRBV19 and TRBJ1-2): DGGITQSPKYLFRKEGQNVTLSCEQNLNHDAMYWYRQDPGQGLRLIYYSQIVNDFQKGDIAEGYSVSREKKESFPLTVTSAQKNPTAFYLCASTTQGYYGYTFGSGTRLTVV.